The clone carrying this TCR beta chain was detected ten times or more. This sample is drawn from a study of identical twins. TCRdb re-analysed the 5' RACE reads in MiXCR, keeping a single row per CDR3 protein. Seen here are fewer than 250,000 distinct CDR3 sequences, 7.5% observed once, and the top ten hold about 5.6%. V was shortened by 1 base and J by 5 bases, with 15 bases between the two germline ends. There are 16 residues in the CDR3. The sample was also reused in another study, on yellow fever vaccine responses in identical twins.

The sequence was collected from a woman aged 18 to 35 in good health. The genes are TRBV12-3 or TRBV12-4 and TRBJ2-1; D is unresolved. The sequenced sample was CD8+ T cells sorted from blood. This CDR3 reads CASSLGRRPFNNEQFF. The DNA for the CDR3 is TGTGCCAGCAGTTTAGGGCGGAGACCCTTTAACAATGAGCAGTTCTTC.